These 23 T cell receptor beta chains came from one sample sequenced in a study of cytomegalovirus exposure and HLA in healthy donors. A multiplex PCR was run with 60 Vbeta primers and 13 Jbeta primers. The repertoire was sequenced with immunoSEQ multiplex PCR; TCRdb's copy has only in-frame clones and lacks some. This repertoire shows roughly 150,000 clones, over 70% found once; its top ten account for 1.2%. The specimen sequenced was PBMCs. The receptors come from a boy younger than 10 in good health and CMV-seronegative.

The chain recombines TRBV6-6 with TRBJ2-1, with TRBD2 matching 7 bases. Germline-derived CDR1 and CDR2 are MNHNY and SVGAGI (reference sequence). The CDR3 sequence is 13 residues long. V shed 4 bases and J 6 bases; nucleotides not matched to a gene: 3. The CDR3 DNA reads as TGTGCCAGCAGTTCCAGGACTAGCAATGAGCAGTTCTTC. Protein product: CASSSRTSNEQFF.

The CDR3 region has the DNA TGTGCCAGCAGCTCCCGGGACAGGGGGCGAGATACGCAGTATTTT. Protein product: CASSSRDRGRDTQYF. J is TRBJ2-3 and V is TRBV5-5, with TRBD1 matching over 12 bases. The CDR3 runs 15 residues. The germline gives CDR1 SGHKS, CDR2 YYEKEE (reference sequence). V lost 3 bases, J lost 5 bases, and 4 bases stayed unmatched. Combining the CDR3 with reference TRBV5-5 and TRBJ2-3 gives the whole variable domain DAGVTQSPTHLIKTRGQQVTLRCSPISGHKSVSWYQQVLGQGPQFIFQYYEKEERGRGNFPDRFSARQFPNYSSELNVNALLLGDSALYLCASSSRDRGRDTQYFGPGTRLTVL.

The gene calls are TRBV7-9 and TRBJ1-4, with 7 bases identical to TRBD1. The CDR3 spans 17 residues. Germline V gene lookup returns CDR1 SEHNR and CDR2 FQNEAQ (reference sequence). J lost 4 bases, V lost 10 bases, and 18 bases had no gene match. CDR3 residues: CATPGGASGGLNEKLFF. CDR3 DNA: TGTGCCACCCCAGGGGGGGCAAGCGGGGGACTTAATGAAAAACTGTTTTTT.

The chain links TRBV9 to TRBJ2-5; the D gene is possibly TRBD1 (6 bases). This CDR3 spans 18 amino acids. V was clipped by 2 bases and J by 4 bases, with 24 bases between them. CDR1 SGDLS and CDR2 YYNGEE come from the germline V gene. The CDR3 loop is CASSVSGSPGDLGETQYF. The CDR3 coding sequence is TGTGCCAGCAGCGTGAGCGGCAGCCCAGGGGACCTTGGAGAGACCCAGTACTTC.

Concerning this clone itself: Other DNA sequences from this sample encode an identical CDR3 as well. The chain has TRBV5-1 and TRBJ2-3, with a tentative D call TRBD2 (5 bases). The V gene lost 0 bases and the J gene lost 4 bases, with 6 bases spanning the gap. CDR3 size: 13 residues. Germline V gene lookup returns CDR1 SGHRS and CDR2 YFSETQ. The CDR3 DNA reads as TGCGCCAGCAGCTTGGCCGGGGCAGATACGCAGTATTTT. Its protein is CASSLAGADTQYF.

This chain links TRBV7-6 with TRBJ1-1, with 8 bases aligning to TRBD1. Germline lookup yields CDR1 SGHVS and CDR2 FNYEAQ. The junction had 9 bases not matched to a gene; V was cut back by 3 bases and J by 3 bases. This CDR3 spans 16 amino acids. This CDR3 is CASSFSIDRGDTEAFF. The CDR3 region has the DNA TGTGCCAGCAGCTTTTCTATCGACAGGGGAGACACTGAAGCTTTCTTT.

The chain couples TRBV6-5 to TRBJ1-3, with TRBD1 as a possible D gene (6 bases). V dropped 8 bases and J dropped 0 bases, with 14 bases sitting between them. The CDR3 covers 15 residues. Germline CDR1 reads MNHEY; CDR2 reads SVGAGI. Here the CDR3 DNA reads TGTGCCAGCCGAGGCCAGGACAGCTCTGGAAACACCATATATTTT. The encoded protein is CASRGQDSSGNTIYF.

The V gene is TRBV30, the J gene TRBJ2-3; 7 positions agree with TRBD1. CDR1 is GTSNPN and CDR2 is SVGIG in the germline V gene (reference sequence). V lost 5 bases and J lost 0; bases outside the gene matches: 11. This CDR3 is built from 16 residues. CDR3 DNA: TGTGCCTGGGACAGGACAGGCCAGTCTAGCACAGATACGCAGTATTTT. It specifies CAWDRTGQSSTDTQYF.

This clone has only one observation. The chain employs TRBV15 and TRBJ2-1; 11 nucleotides agree with TRBD2. The V gene end was trimmed by 4 bases and the J gene end by 9 bases; junction bases not matched to a gene: 14. CDR1 and CDR2 (germline): LNHNV, YYDKDF (reference sequence). CDR3 length: 17 amino acids. CDR3 sequence (DNA): TGTGCCACCAGCATCGGTTTAGCGGGAGGGCCAAGAGGTGAGCAGTTCTTC. Protein sequence: CATSIGLAGGPRGEQFF.

The table lists this clone with a few counts. The chain couples TRBV6-1 to TRBJ1-1; D is unresolved. Germline values: CDR1 MNHNS, CDR2 SASEGT. V lost 6 bases, J lost 1 base, and 15 bases lay in between. The length of the CDR3 is 15 residues. CDR3 DNA: TGTGCCAGCAGGGCACTAGGATTTACGAACACTGAAGCTTTCTTT. Translated, it gives CASRALGFTNTEAFF.

This rearrangement joins TRBV30 to TRBJ1-4; perhaps TRBD1 as D (5 bases). Trimming took off 5 bases at V and 3 bases at J, with 13 bases between the two ends. CDR1 is GTSNPN, CDR2 SVGIG, per germline (reference sequence). The CDR3 covers 14 residues. The CDR3 nucleotides are TGTGCCTGGTCCTTAGGGGCGTCTAATGAAAAACTGTTTTTT. Protein: CAWSLGASNEKLFF.

The V gene is TRBV7-9, the J gene TRBJ2-7, with TRBD1 matching 10 bases. Germline CDR1 reads SEHNR; CDR2 reads FQNEAQ (reference sequence). The CDR3 covers 14 residues. Germline trimming cut 3 bases from V and 4 bases from J; bases unmatched to any gene: 3. The CDR3 loop reads CASSLGTGVYEQYF. The CDR3 DNA is TGTGCCAGCAGCTTGGGGACAGGGGTTTACGAGCAGTACTTC.

The chain's CDR3 is CASSLDGSNYNEQFF. The CDR3 DNA follows: TGTGCCAGCAGCTTAGACGGGAGCAACTACAATGAGCAGTTCTTC. This chain links TRBV7-2 with TRBJ2-1, with D tentatively TRBD2 (6 bases). V was shortened by 1 base and J by 3 bases, with 10 bases between the two germline ends. CDR1 is SGHTA, CDR2 FQGNSA, per germline. CDR3 size: 15 residues.

Only a few counts were recorded for this clone. This rearrangement joins TRBV27 to TRBJ2-1, with TRBD2 matching over 7 bases. The CDR3 has 17 amino acids. The germline gives CDR1 MNHEY, CDR2 SMNVEV (reference sequence). The ends lost 3 bases at V and 8 bases at J; junction bases unmatched: 16. The CDR3: CASSLQRDRFSKHEQFF. The DNA for the CDR3 is TGTGCCAGCAGTTTGCAGCGGGACCGGTTTTCGAAGCATGAGCAGTTCTTC.

The rearrangement uses TRBV6-1 and TRBJ2-7, with D maybe TRBD1 (5 bases). CDR1 MNHNS and CDR2 SASEGT come from the germline V gene. Trimming removed 3 bases from V and 4 bases from J, with 13 bases in between. There are 14 residues in the CDR3. This CDR3 reads CASSEAGILYEQYF. The CDR3 DNA reads TGTGCCAGCAGTGAGGCAGGGATACTTTACGAGCAGTACTTC.

This clone was observed once. The V call is TRBV5-1, the J call TRBJ2-3; TRBD2 is a possible D gene (6 bases). This CDR3 has 14 amino acids. Trimming took off 4 bases at V and 6 bases at J, with 15 bases between the two ends. Germline-derived CDR1 and CDR2 are SGHRS and YFSETQ. CDR3 region: CASSNGDSVDTQYF. CDR3 nucleotides: TGCGCCAGCAGCAACGGGGACTCCGTCGATACGCAGTATTTT. Drawing the rest from reference TRBV5-1 and TRBJ2-3, the complete variable domain is KAGVTQTPRYLIKTRGQQVTLSCSPISGHRSVSWYQQTPGQGLQFLFEYFSETQRNKGNFPGRFSGRQFSNSRSEMNVSTLELGDSALYLCASSNGDSVDTQYFGPGTRLTVL.

The DNA of the CDR3 is TGTGCCAGCAGCGTATTTGGAGACCTCGACAATGAGCAGTTCTTC. Residues: CASSVFGDLDNEQFF. The chain couples TRBV9 to TRBJ2-1; the D is unclear. CDR1 and CDR2 (germline): SGDLS, YYNGEE. Deletions cut 1 base from V and 5 bases from J, with 13 bases between. The CDR3 contains 15 residues.

The V and J genes are TRBV9 and TRBJ2-1, with 15 nucleotides matching TRBD2. The V segment lost 1 base and the J segment 7 bases; nucleotides outside the gene matches: 3. The germline gives CDR1 SGDLS, CDR2 YYNGEE. The CDR3 covers 16 residues. CDR3 in amino acids: CASSVKGLAGGNEQFF. CDR3 DNA: TGTGCCAGCAGCGTAAAGGGACTAGCGGGAGGTAATGAGCAGTTCTTC.

This clone was recorded only once. This CDR3 is CASSLGTGAIGELFF. The CDR3 bases are TGTGCCAGCAGCTTGGGGACAGGGGCGATCGGGGAGCTGTTTTTT. The chain has TRBV5-8 and TRBJ2-2; 9 nucleotides agree with TRBD1. This CDR3 contains 15 residues. The germline V gene has CDR1 SGHTS and CDR2 YDEGEE. V was pared by 0 bases and J by 7 bases, with 4 bases of the junction left unmatched.

This clone was detected once. V usage is TRBV12-5 and J usage is TRBJ2-1, with 10 bases identical to TRBD1. The ends lost 5 bases at V and 10 bases at J; junction bases unmatched: 11. The CDR3 is 15 residues long. Per germline, CDR1 LGHNT and CDR2 FRNRAP. Here the CDR3 reads CASGLPSGTGVEQFF. The CDR3 bases are TGTGCTAGTGGTCTACCTTCCGGGACAGGGGTCGAGCAGTTCTTC.

The genes are TRBV6-5 and TRBJ1-3; D is perhaps TRBD1 (5 bases). Per germline, CDR1 MNHEY and CDR2 SVGAGI. V lost 7 bases and J lost 4, with 14 bases in between. This CDR3 is built from 14 residues. The CDR3, as DNA: TGTGCCAGCACAACTCGGGGGGTCGGAAACACCATATATTTT. Amino acid sequence: CASTTRGVGNTIYF.

The chain employs TRBV9 and TRBJ2-1; 11 bases align to TRBD2. V trimming: 0 bases; J trimming: 7 bases; junction bases outside the gene matches: 3. Germline-derived CDR1 and CDR2 are SGDLS and YYNGEE. The CDR3 length is 15 residues. For the CDR3, the DNA is TGTGCCAGCAGCGTAGTAACTAGCGGGAGAAATGAGCAGTTCTTC. Protein: CASSVVTSGRNEQFF.

The V call is TRBV6-5, the J call TRBJ1-1; D is undetermined. Germline V gene data show CDR1 as MNHEY and CDR2 as SVGAGI. This CDR3 comprises 13 residues. Trimming removed 3 bases at V and 7 bases at J, with 12 bases between. CDR3 residues: CASSYVPRSEAFF. The CDR3 DNA follows: TGTGCCAGCAGTTATGTTCCCCGTAGTGAAGCTTTCTTT.